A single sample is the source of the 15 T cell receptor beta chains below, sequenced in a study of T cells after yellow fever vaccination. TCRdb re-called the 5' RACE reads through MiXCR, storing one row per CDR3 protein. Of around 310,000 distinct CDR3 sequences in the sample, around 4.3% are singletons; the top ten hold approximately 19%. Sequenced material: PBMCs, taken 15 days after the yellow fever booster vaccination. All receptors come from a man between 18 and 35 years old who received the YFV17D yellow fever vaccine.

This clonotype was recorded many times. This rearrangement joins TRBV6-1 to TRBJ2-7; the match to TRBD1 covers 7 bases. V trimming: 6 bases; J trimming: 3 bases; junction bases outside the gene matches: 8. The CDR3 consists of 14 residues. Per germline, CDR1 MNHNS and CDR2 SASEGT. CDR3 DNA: TGTGCCAGCAGAACAGGGGTTATTAGCTACGAGCAGTACTTC. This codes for CASRTGVISYEQYF.

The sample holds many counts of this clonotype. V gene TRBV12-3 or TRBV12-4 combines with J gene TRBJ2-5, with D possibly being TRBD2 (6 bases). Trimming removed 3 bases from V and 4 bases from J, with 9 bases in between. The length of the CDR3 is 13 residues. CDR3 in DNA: TGTGCCAGCAGTTTGGACGGGAGAGAGACCCAGTACTTC. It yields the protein CASSLDGRETQYF.

The CDR3 reads CASSALAGNYNEQFF. DNA for the CDR3: TGTGCCAGCAGCGCGTTAGCGGGGAACTACAATGAGCAGTTCTTC. The chain uses TRBV7-2 and TRBJ2-1, with 8 bases fitting TRBD2. CDR1 and CDR2 (germline): SGHTA, FQGNSA. The V segment lost 5 bases and the J segment 3 bases; nucleotides outside the gene matches: 6. The CDR3 sequence is 15 residues long.

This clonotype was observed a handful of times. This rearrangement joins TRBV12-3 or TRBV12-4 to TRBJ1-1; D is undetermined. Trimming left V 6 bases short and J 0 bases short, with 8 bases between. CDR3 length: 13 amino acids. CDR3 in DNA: TGTGCCAGCAGCTATCATATGAACACTGAAGCTTTCTTT. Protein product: CASSYHMNTEAFF.

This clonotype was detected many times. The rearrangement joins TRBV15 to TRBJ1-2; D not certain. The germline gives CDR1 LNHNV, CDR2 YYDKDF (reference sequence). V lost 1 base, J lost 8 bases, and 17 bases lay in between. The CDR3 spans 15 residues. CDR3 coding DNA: TGTGCCACCAGCAGAGCCGACGATGGGGTGTACGGCTACACCTTC. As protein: CATSRADDGVYGYTF.

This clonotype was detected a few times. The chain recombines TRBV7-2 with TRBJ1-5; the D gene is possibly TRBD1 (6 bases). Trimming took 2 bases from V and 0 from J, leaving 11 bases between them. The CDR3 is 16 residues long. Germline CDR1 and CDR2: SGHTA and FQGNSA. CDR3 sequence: CASSLQQGYSNQPQHF. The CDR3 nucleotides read TGTGCCAGCAGCTTACAACAGGGTTATAGCAATCAGCCCCAGCATTTT.

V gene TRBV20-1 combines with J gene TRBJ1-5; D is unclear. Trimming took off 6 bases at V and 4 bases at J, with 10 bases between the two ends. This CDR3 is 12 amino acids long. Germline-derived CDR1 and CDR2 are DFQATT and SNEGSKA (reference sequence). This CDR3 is CSATSGNQPQHF. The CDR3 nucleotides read TGCAGTGCCACAAGCGGAAATCAGCCCCAGCATTTT.

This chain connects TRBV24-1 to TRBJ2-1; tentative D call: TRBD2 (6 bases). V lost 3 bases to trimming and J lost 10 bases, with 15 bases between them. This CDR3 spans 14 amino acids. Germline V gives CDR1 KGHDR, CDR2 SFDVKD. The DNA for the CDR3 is TGTGCCACCAGTGATCCCCGGGGGACGGGGGAGCAGTTCTTC. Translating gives CATSDPRGTGEQFF.

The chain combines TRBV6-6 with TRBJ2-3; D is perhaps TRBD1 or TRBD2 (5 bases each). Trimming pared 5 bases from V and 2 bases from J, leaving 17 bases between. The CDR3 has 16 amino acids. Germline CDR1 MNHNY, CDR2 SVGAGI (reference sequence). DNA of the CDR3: TGTGCCAGCAGTCGCCCGTCGGGACCTCTCACAGATACGCAGTATTTT. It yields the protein CASSRPSGPLTDTQYF.

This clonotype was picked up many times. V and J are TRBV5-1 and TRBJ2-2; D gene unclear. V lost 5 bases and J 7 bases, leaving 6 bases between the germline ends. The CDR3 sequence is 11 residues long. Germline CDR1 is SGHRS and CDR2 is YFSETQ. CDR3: CASRLNGELFF. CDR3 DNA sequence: TGCGCCAGCAGATTAAACGGGGAGCTGTTTTTT.

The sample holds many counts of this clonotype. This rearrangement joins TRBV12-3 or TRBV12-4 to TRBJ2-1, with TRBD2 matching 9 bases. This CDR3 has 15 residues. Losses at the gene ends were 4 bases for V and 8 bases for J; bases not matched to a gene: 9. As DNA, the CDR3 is TGTGCCAGCAGTTCCGGCGGGGGGGCCAAGGATGAGCAGTTCTTC. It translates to CASSSGGGAKDEQFF.

The CDR3 loop is CASSRRTALQETQYF. CDR3 DNA: TGTGCCAGCAGCCGCCGGACGGCCCTCCAAGAGACCCAGTACTTC. The chain couples TRBV6-1 to TRBJ2-5, with D uncertain. Looked up from germline, CDR1 is MNHNS and CDR2 is SASEGT. CDR3 length: 15 amino acids. Trimming removed 6 bases from V and 1 base from J, with 15 bases in between.

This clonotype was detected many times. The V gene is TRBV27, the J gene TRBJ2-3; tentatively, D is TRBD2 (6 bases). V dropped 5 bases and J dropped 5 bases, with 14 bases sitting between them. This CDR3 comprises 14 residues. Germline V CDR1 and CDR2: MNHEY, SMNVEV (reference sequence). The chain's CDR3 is CASSTRWGGDTQYF. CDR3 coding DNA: TGTGCCAGCAGTACTAGATGGGGAGGAGATACGCAGTATTTT.

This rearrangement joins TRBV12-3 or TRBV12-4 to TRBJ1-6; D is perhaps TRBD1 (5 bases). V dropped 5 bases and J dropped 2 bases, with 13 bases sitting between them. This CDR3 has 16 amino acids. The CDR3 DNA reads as TGTGCCAGCAGTCCACCGTGGGGACCCTATAATTCACCCCTCCACTTT. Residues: CASSPPWGPYNSPLHF.

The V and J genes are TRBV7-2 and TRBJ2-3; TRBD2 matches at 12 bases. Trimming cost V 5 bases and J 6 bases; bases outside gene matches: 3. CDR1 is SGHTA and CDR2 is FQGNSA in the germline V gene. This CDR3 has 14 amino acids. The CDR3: CASSTGTSGDTQYF. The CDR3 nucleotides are TGTGCCAGCAGCACCGGGACTAGCGGGGATACGCAGTATTTT.